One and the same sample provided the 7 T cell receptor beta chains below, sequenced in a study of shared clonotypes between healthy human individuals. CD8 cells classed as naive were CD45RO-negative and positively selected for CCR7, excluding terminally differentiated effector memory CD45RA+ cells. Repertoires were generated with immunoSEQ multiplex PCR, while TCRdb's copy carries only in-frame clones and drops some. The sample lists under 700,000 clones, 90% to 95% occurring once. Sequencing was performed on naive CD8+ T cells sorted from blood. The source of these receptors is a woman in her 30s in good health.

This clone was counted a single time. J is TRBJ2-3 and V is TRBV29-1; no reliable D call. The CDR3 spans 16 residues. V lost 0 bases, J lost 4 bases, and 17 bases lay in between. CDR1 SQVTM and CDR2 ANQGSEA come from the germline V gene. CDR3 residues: CSVEDGPGKLADTQYF. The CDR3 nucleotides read TGCAGCGTTGAAGATGGTCCAGGTAAACTGGCAGATACGCAGTATTTT.

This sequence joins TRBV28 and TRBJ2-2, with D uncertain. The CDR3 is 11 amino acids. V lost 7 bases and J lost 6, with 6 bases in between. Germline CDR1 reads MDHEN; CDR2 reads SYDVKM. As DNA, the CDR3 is TGTGCCAGCAACAAAGCCGGGGAGCTGTTTTTT. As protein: CASNKAGELFF.

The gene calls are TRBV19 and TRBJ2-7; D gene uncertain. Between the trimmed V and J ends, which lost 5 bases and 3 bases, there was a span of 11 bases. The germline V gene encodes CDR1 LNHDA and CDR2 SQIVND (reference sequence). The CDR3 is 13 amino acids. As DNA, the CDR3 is TGTGCCAGTAGTCAGGTGGACGGCTACGAGCAGTACTTC. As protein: CASSQVDGYEQYF.

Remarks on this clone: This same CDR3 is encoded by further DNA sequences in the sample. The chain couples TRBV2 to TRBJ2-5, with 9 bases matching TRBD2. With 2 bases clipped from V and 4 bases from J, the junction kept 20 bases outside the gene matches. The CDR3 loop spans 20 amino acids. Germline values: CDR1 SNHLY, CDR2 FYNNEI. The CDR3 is CASSELLTGTSKPGGETQYF. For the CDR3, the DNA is TGTGCCAGCAGTGAACTCCTAACCGGGACTAGCAAGCCCGGTGGAGAGACCCAGTACTTC.

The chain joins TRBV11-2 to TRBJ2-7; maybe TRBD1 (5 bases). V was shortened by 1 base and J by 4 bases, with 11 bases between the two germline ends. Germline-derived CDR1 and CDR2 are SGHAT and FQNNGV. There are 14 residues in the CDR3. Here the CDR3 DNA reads TGTGCCAGCAGCTTAGGAACAGGAGAGTACGAGCAGTACTTC. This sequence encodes CASSLGTGEYEQYF.

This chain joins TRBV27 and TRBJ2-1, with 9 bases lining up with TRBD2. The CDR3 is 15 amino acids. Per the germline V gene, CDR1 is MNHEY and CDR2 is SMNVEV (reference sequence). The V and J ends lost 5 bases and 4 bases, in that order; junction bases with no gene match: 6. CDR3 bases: TGTGCCAGCAGTCTCACTAGCGGGTCATACAATGAGCAGTTCTTC. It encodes CASSLTSGSYNEQFF.

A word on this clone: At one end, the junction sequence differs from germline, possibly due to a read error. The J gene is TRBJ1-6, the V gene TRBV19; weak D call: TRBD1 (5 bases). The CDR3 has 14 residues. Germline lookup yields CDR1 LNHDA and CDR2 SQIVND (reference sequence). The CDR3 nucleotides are TGTGCCAGTAGTATAGTCCCGGACAATTCGCCCCTCCACTTT. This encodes CASSIVPDNSPLHF.